Following are 7 T cell receptor beta chains from one sample sequenced in a study of T-cell memory formation after mild COVID-19. TCRdb analysed the 5' RACE reads with MiXCR anew, one entry per CDR3 protein. Among 70,000 to 100,000 distinct CDR3 sequences listed, about 16% were seen once. Sequencing used PBMCs or a T cell subset sorted from them (not recorded which). The receptors were sampled from a man younger than 35 who had mild COVID-19 (a few samples of this study predate the infection). Cell type and time point are not known.

This clonotype was seen more than once but under ten times. The genes are TRBV6-1 and TRBJ2-5; D may be TRBD1 (5 bases). This CDR3 comprises 15 residues. V gave up 2 bases and J gave up 5 bases, with 15 bases separating them. Germline V lookup: CDR1 MNHNS, CDR2 SASEGT. CDR3 in DNA: TGTGCCAGCAGTGAACGGTTCAGGGCTGTCGAGACCCAGTACTTC. This translates into CASSERFRAVETQYF.

A few counts support this clonotype. This chain uses TRBV5-1 with TRBJ2-7; 7 nucleotides align to TRBD1. From germline, CDR1 is SGHRS and CDR2 YFSETQ. With 4 bases clipped from V and 3 bases from J, the junction kept 7 bases outside the gene matches. The CDR3 covers 14 residues. CDR3: CASSPRQGDYEQYF. CDR3 in DNA: TGCGCCAGCAGCCCAAGACAGGGAGACTACGAGCAGTACTTC. The variable domain in full, with the rest retrieved from reference TRBV5-1 and TRBJ2-7, is KAGVTQTPRYLIKTRGQQVTLSCSPISGHRSVSWYQQTPGQGLQFLFEYFSETQRNKGNFPGRFSGRQFSNSRSEMNVSTLELGDSALYLCASSPRQGDYEQYFGPGTRLTVT.

The table lists this clonotype with a few counts. The rearrangement uses TRBV12-3 or TRBV12-4 and TRBJ2-1, with D unresolved. V lost 8 bases, J lost 4 bases, and 12 bases lay in between. CDR3 size: 13 residues. CDR3 nucleotide sequence: TGTGCCAGCCACGGAGTCCGGTACAATGAGCAGTTCTTC. It specifies CASHGVRYNEQFF.

This clonotype was counted a few times. The chain recombines TRBV7-3 with TRBJ2-2; 7 bases align to TRBD1. Germline V gives CDR1 SGHTA, CDR2 FQGTGA. The CDR3 totals 13 residues. J lost 9 bases, V lost 1 base, and 2 bases had no gene match. CDR3 coding DNA: TGTGCCAGCAGCTTAAGGGGACAGAGGGAGCTGTTTTTT. Protein product: CASSLRGQRELFF.

This clonotype occurred a few times. V gene TRBV7-9 combines with J gene TRBJ2-1; D may be TRBD1 or TRBD2 (5 bases each). The CDR3 runs 13 residues. Per germline, CDR1 SEHNR and CDR2 FQNEAQ (reference sequence). V lost 3 bases to trimming and J lost 6 bases, with 9 bases between them. DNA of the CDR3: TGTGCCAGCAGCTTGGGGGAGCGCAATGAGCAGTTCTTC. It is translated as CASSLGERNEQFF.

This clonotype occurred once. The rearrangement uses TRBV5-4 and TRBJ1-1; TRBD1 might be the D (6 bases). The germline V gene has CDR1 SGHNT and CDR2 YYREEE (reference sequence). This CDR3 contains 15 residues. V dropped 3 bases and J dropped 1 base, with 13 bases sitting between them. CDR3 nucleotides: TGTGCCAGCAGCTCAAGTATCAGGGGGAACACTGAAGCTTTCTTT. Translated, it gives CASSSSIRGNTEAFF.

This chain links TRBV4-1 with TRBJ1-5; D gene ambiguous. Trimming cost V 1 base and J 6 bases, with 7 bases left between them. Germline CDR1 MGHRA, CDR2 YSYEKL. This CDR3 is built from 13 residues. CDR3 protein: CASSQVSGQPQHF. The CDR3 DNA is TGCGCCAGCAGCCAAGTATCCGGTCAGCCCCAGCATTTT.